These 28 T cell receptor beta chains share one sample of origin, sequenced in a study of blood T cell repertoires in COVID-19 (dated by TCRdb to about 2020). Libraries were constructed by the immunoSEQ multiplex PCR assay. TCRdb took over this immuneACCESS table, retaining in-frame rearrangements with V and J assigned. Such tables are incomplete; in checked studies, under half of the missing clones stem from an unresolved V gene, and the remainder is unexplained. The sample contains about 65,000 clones, over 85% of them found a single time. Clones ranked in the top ten supply 2.9% of the sample. Sequencing was performed on peripheral blood. Source of these receptors: a man aged 70-80 years with active COVID-19.

The chain recombines TRBV12-5 with TRBJ1-1; D may be TRBD1 (6 bases). Trimming removed 5 bases at V and 5 bases at J, with 12 bases between. The CDR3 has 13 amino acids. Germline lookup yields CDR1 LGHNT and CDR2 FRNRAP. DNA for the CDR3: TGTGCTAGTGGTACACGCACAGGGACTGAAGCTTTCTTT. Its translation: CASGTRTGTEAFF.

V usage is TRBV28 and J usage is TRBJ2-7, with D unresolved. CDR3 length: 16 residues. CDR1 is MDHEN and CDR2 is SYDVKM in the germline V gene. V was clipped by 5 bases and J by 3 bases, with 20 bases between them. The CDR3 DNA reads TGTGCCAGCAGTCCCCCCGGGTCACCATATCTCTACGAGCAGTACGTC. Encoded protein: CASSPPGSPYLYEQYV.

J is TRBJ1-1 and V is TRBV9; 10 positions match TRBD1. This CDR3 contains 13 residues. Germline CDR1 is SGDLS and CDR2 is YYNGEE. With V trimmed by 9 bases and J by 6 bases, 8 bases remained unmatched. CDR3 in DNA: TGTGCCACCGGCCCGGGACAGGGGCCTGAAGCTTTCTTT. Protein: CATGPGQGPEAFF.

The J gene is TRBJ2-3, the V gene TRBV9, with TRBD2 matching 15 bases. With 4 bases clipped from V and 4 bases from J, the junction kept 10 bases outside the gene matches. Germline V gene data show CDR1 as SGDLS and CDR2 as YYNGEE. The CDR3 sequence is 18 residues long. The chain's CDR3 is CASSPTRTSGGAADTQYF. The CDR3 DNA reads as TGTGCCAGCAGCCCAACTAGGACTAGCGGGGGGGCCGCAGATACGCAGTATTTT.

J is TRBJ2-5 and V is TRBV11-2; 7 nucleotides line up with TRBD2. Germline assignment: CDR1 SGHAT and CDR2 FQNNGV. The trim removed 4 bases at V and 5 bases at J, leaving 4 bases unmatched. The CDR3 covers 13 residues. CDR3 in amino acids: CASSSGLEETQYF. CDR3 nucleotides: TGTGCCAGCAGCTCCGGACTAGAGGAGACCCAGTACTTC.

The chain uses TRBV28 and TRBJ1-2; 7 positions agree with TRBD1. Germline CDR1 and CDR2: MDHEN and SYDVKM. Trimming cost V 1 base and J 1 base; bases outside gene matches: 6. CDR3 length: 16 residues. CDR3 sequence reads: CASSLYRTGLNYGYTF. CDR3 DNA sequence: TGTGCCAGCAGTTTATATAGGACAGGTCTTAACTATGGCTACACCTTC.

The chain couples TRBV6-4 to TRBJ1-1; 8 bases align to TRBD1. The germline V gene has CDR1 MRHNA and CDR2 SNTAGT. V trimming: 10 bases; J trimming: 0 bases; junction bases outside the gene matches: 10. This CDR3 comprises 15 residues. The CDR3 reads CAKRDRGSMNTEAFF. CDR3 bases: TGTGCCAAAAGAGACAGGGGAAGCATGAACACTGAAGCTTTCTTT.

The chain employs TRBV4-1 and TRBJ2-2; D gene unclear. This CDR3 region has 18 residues. Germline-derived CDR1 and CDR2 are MGHRA and YSYEKL. V lost 0 bases and J 0 bases, leaving 14 bases between the germline ends. The CDR3 spells CASSQDAYRGANTGELFF. DNA of the CDR3: TGCGCCAGCAGCCAAGATGCATATCGAGGAGCGAACACCGGGGAGCTGTTTTTT.

The chain has TRBV7-9 and TRBJ2-1; 11 bases match TRBD1. Germline CDR1 is SEHNR and CDR2 is FQNEAQ (reference sequence). Unmatched junction bases numbered 12, after V lost 5 bases and J lost 6 bases. The CDR3 extends over 17 amino acids. CDR3 in DNA: TGTGCCAGCAGCCAACTAGGGGGACAGGGGGTTGTCAATGAGCAGTTCTTC. It translates to CASSQLGGQGVVNEQFF.

This clone was counted a single time. The genes are TRBV6-5 and TRBJ2-1; tentative D call: TRBD1 (6 bases). There are 14 residues in the CDR3. Trimming removed 1 base from V and 8 bases from J, with 12 bases in between. CDR1 MNHEY and CDR2 SVGAGI come from the germline V gene. The CDR3 DNA reads as TGTGCCAGCAGTTACTTAACAGGGAGCCATGAGCAGTTCTTC. Translation gives CASSYLTGSHEQFF.

The rearrangement joins TRBV11-2 to TRBJ2-1; TRBD2 aligns across 8 bases. The trim removed 5 bases at V and 8 bases at J, leaving 11 bases unmatched. This CDR3 contains 15 residues. CDR1 and CDR2 from the germline V gene are SGHAT and FQNNGV. DNA of the CDR3: TGTGCCAGCAGCCAACGCGGGGGGCGGGGGCATGAGCAGTTCTTC. It translates to CASSQRGGRGHEQFF.

CDR3 in amino acids: CSVLQGNTEAFF. CDR3 nucleotide sequence: TGCAGCGTTCTACAGGGAAACACTGAAGCTTTCTTT. V gene TRBV29-1 combines with J gene TRBJ1-1, with D possibly TRBD1 on 6 matching bases. There are 12 residues in the CDR3. Germline V gene lookup returns CDR1 SQVTM and CDR2 ANQGSEA. V was shortened by 5 bases and J by 2 bases, with 9 bases between the two germline ends.

The V and J genes are TRBV6-5 and TRBJ1-1; D gene ambiguous. V was trimmed by 2 bases and J by 1 base, leaving 5 bases between them. CDR1 and CDR2 (germline): MNHEY, SVGAGI. This CDR3 has 13 residues. This CDR3 reads CASSYPGNTEAFF. The DNA for the CDR3 is TGTGCCAGCAGTTACCCAGGGAACACTGAAGCTTTCTTT.

The genes are TRBV5-1 and TRBJ2-2; D perhaps matches TRBD1 (6 bases). There are 15 residues in the CDR3. V lost 0 bases and J 3 bases, leaving 9 bases between the germline ends. Looked up from germline, CDR1 is SGHRS and CDR2 is YFSETQ. CDR3 sequence (DNA): TGCGCCAGCAGCTTGGGGCCAGGGGACACCGGGGAGCTGTTTTTT. Amino acids: CASSLGPGDTGELFF.

This rearrangement joins TRBV29-1 to TRBJ2-5, with D perhaps TRBD2 (6 bases). The CDR3 sequence is 11 residues long. The V end was cut by 5 bases, the J end by 5 bases, with 9 bases between. CDR1 is SQVTM, CDR2 ANQGSEA, per germline. CDR3 bases: TGCAGCGTTTCGGGGGTCGAGACCCAGTACTTC. Protein: CSVSGVETQYF.

This chain links TRBV7-7 with TRBJ2-5; 8 bases agree with TRBD2. This CDR3 is 14 amino acids long. Germline assignment: CDR1 SSHAT and CDR2 FNYEAQ (reference sequence). Trimming removed 6 bases from V and 2 bases from J; junction bases left unmatched: 5. The CDR3 here is CASSFSGGQETQYF. CDR3 nucleotide sequence: TGTGCCAGCAGTTTTTCGGGGGGGCAAGAGACCCAGTACTTC.

The V call is TRBV19, the J call TRBJ2-1, with 7 bases aligning to TRBD2. Germline trimming cut 3 bases from V and 5 bases from J; bases unmatched to any gene: 4. The germline V gene has CDR1 LNHDA and CDR2 SQIVND (reference sequence). This CDR3 spans 14 amino acids. The DNA of the CDR3 is TGTGCCAGTAGTATTCGTGGGGGGGACAATGAGCAGTTCTTC. This gives the protein CASSIRGGDNEQFF. Together with reference TRBV19 and TRBJ2-1, the CDR3 gives the full variable domain: DGGITQSPKYLFRKEGQNVTLSCEQNLNHDAMYWYRQDPGQGLRLIYYSQIVNDFQKGDIAEGYSVSREKKESFPLTVTSAQKNPTAFYLCASSIRGGDNEQFFGPGTRLTVL.

The chain carries TRBV11-2 and TRBJ2-5, with a possible D match to TRBD2 (6 bases). The CDR3 sequence is 14 residues long. The V gene's germline CDR1 is SGHAT and CDR2 FQNNGV. V lost 1 base and J lost 0, with 6 bases in between. This chain's CDR3 is CASSLGDYQETQYF. The CDR3 DNA follows: TGTGCCAGCAGCTTAGGGGACTACCAAGAGACCCAGTACTTC.

V gene TRBV6-1 combines with J gene TRBJ2-7; D remains ambiguous. The CDR3 spans 13 residues. Germline V gives CDR1 MNHNS, CDR2 SASEGT. Trimming stripped 0 bases from V and 3 bases from J, with 6 bases between. In DNA, the CDR3 is TGTGCCAGCAGTGAAGCCCGGTTCTACGAGCAGTACGTC. The encoded protein is CASSEARFYEQYV.

The chain carries TRBV3-1 (or the pseudogene TRBV3-2) and TRBJ1-1; D uncertain. The CDR3 runs 12 residues. The V and J ends lost 2 bases and 7 bases respectively, with 8 bases between them. The germline CDR1 and CDR2 sequences are LGHDT and YNNKEL (reference sequence). The CDR3 spells CASSQLQSEAFF. CDR3 in DNA: TGTGCCAGCAGCCAATTACAGAGTGAAGCTTTCTTT.

The chain employs TRBV7-8 and TRBJ2-1, with a possible D match to TRBD2 (5 bases). Germline V CDR1 and CDR2: SGHVS, FQNEAQ. V dropped 1 base and J dropped 3 bases, with 10 bases sitting between them. The CDR3 loop spans 15 amino acids. The DNA for the CDR3 is TGTGCCAGCAGCTTAGTTGGAGGTTACTACAATGAGCAGTTCTTC. It encodes CASSLVGGYYNEQFF.

V gene TRBV3-1 (or the pseudogene TRBV3-2) combines with J gene TRBJ1-1; TRBD1 might be the D (5 bases). The CDR3 loop spans 14 amino acids. The germline CDR1 and CDR2 sequences are LGHDT and YNNKEL (reference sequence). V lost 3 bases to trimming and J lost 4 bases, with 12 bases between them. The CDR3 loop reads CASSHLGGSTEAFF. Written as DNA, the CDR3 is TGTGCCAGCAGCCACCTGGGGGGGAGCACTGAAGCTTTCTTT.

The V call is TRBV13, the J call TRBJ1-1, with no clear D. Germline CDR1 is PRHDT and CDR2 is FYEKMQ (reference sequence). The CDR3 has 13 residues. V lost 3 bases and J 1 base, leaving 6 bases between the germline ends. DNA for the CDR3: TGTGCCAGCAGCTTCTCGGGGAACACTGAAGCTTTCTTT. It yields the protein CASSFSGNTEAFF.

The gene calls are TRBV29-1 and TRBJ2-2, with D possibly matching TRBD1 (6 bases). V dropped 6 bases and J dropped 0 bases, with 14 bases sitting between them. This CDR3 spans 15 amino acids. The V gene's germline CDR1 is SQVTM and CDR2 ANQGSEA. In DNA, the CDR3 is TGCAGCGTCGCCGAGACAGGTGCGAACACCGGGGAGCTGTTTTTT. Its protein is CSVAETGANTGELFF.

The J gene is TRBJ2-5, the V gene TRBV12-3 or TRBV12-4; D unresolved. Deletions cut 5 bases from V and 2 bases from J, with 9 bases between. The length of the CDR3 is 13 residues. Here the CDR3 reads CASSETGQETQYF. The CDR3 DNA sequence: TGTGCCAGCAGTGAGACGGGTCAAGAGACCCAGTACTTC.

J is TRBJ2-3 and V is TRBV18, with D hard to call. Germline CDR1 and CDR2: KGHSH and LQKENI. The ends were cut back, 6 bases at V and 3 bases at J, with 10 bases in the middle. This CDR3 is 13 amino acids long. CDR3 DNA: TGTGCCAGCTCCCGAGCTACGACAGATACGCAGTATTTT. It codes for CASSRATTDTQYF. The whole variable domain, remainder taken from reference TRBV18 and TRBJ2-3, is NAGVMQNPRHLVRRRGQEARLRCSPMKGHSHVYWYRQLPEEGLKFMVYLQKENIIDESGMPKERFSAEFPKEGPSILRIQQVVRGDSAAYFCASSRATTDTQYFGPGTRLTVL.

The gene calls are TRBV5-6 and TRBJ1-1, with D unresolved. This CDR3 contains 14 residues. V was cut by 6 bases and J by 1 base, with 13 bases left in between. In germline, CDR1 is SGHDT, CDR2 YYEEEE. Written as DNA, the CDR3 is TGTGCCAGCAACTTTCGGGTCGGGAACACTGAAGCTTTCTTT. Protein sequence: CASNFRVGNTEAFF. Supplemented by reference TRBV5-6 and TRBJ1-1, the full variable domain reads DAGVTQSPTHLIKTRGQQVTLRCSPKSGHDTVSWYQQALGQGPQFIFQYYEEEERQRGNFPDRFSGHQFPNYSSELNVNALLLGDSALYLCASNFRVGNTEAFFGQGTRLTVV.

This rearrangement joins TRBV10-3 to TRBJ2-7; a weak D match, TRBD2 (5 bases). The germline V gene encodes CDR1 ENHRY and CDR2 SYGVKD. The CDR3 sequence is 13 residues long. Trimming pared 3 bases from V and 5 bases from J, leaving 11 bases between. The CDR3 loop is CAISEEGLNEQYF. DNA of the CDR3: TGTGCCATCAGTGAAGAGGGTTTGAACGAGCAGTACTTC.